This TCR beta chain is from a study of graft-versus-host responses after intestinal transplantation. The protocol was immunoSEQ multiplex PCR, while the TCRdb copy is restricted to in-frame clones and leaves out a portion. The repertoire holds just over 20,000 clones, with roughly 87% as singletons. Germline V gene lookup returns CDR1 SGHNT and CDR2 YYREEE (reference sequence). Trimming took 1 base from V and 11 from J; bases not matched to a gene: 9. The CDR3 contains 15 residues. Comments on this clone: Its antigen is not identified.

Study-wide findings and caveats: Investigators detected GvH clones in recipient marrow, with some emerging earlier in ileum or blood.

This chain connects TRBV5-4 to TRBJ2-5; TRBD2 matches 12 bases. The source was PBMCs, collected around 65 days after intestinal transplantation. The TCR was taken from a human patient who received an intestinal transplant, so some T cells may come from the graft donor. The chain's CDR3 is CASSLSGLAGSEQYF. The CDR3 DNA follows: TGTGCCAGCAGCTTGTCCGGACTAGCGGGGAGTGAGCAGTACTTC.